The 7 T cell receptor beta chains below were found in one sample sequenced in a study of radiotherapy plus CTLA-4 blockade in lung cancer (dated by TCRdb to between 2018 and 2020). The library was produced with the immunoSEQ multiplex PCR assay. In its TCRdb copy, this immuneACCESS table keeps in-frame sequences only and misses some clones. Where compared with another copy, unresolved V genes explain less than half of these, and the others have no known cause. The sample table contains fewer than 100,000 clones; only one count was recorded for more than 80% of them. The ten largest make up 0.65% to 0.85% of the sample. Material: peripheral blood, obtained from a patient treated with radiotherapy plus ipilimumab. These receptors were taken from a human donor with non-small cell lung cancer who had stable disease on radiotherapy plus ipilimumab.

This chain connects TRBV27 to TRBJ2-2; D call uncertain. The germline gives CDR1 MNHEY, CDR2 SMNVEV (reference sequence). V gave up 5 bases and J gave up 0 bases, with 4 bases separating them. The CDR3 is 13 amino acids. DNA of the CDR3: TGTGCCAGCAGTCCCGCGAACACCGGGGAGCTGTTTTTT. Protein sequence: CASSPANTGELFF.

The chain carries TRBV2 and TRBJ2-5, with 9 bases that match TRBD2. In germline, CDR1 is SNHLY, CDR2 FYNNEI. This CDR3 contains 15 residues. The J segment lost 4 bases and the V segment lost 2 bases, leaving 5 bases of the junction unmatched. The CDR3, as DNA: TGTGCCAGCAGTGAAACGGGACTAGCTTCAGAGACCCAGTACTTC. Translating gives CASSETGLASETQYF.

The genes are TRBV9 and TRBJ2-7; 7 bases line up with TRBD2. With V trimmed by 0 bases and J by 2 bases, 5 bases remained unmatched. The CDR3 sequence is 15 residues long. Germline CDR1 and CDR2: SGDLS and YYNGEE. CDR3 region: CASSVEAGVTYEQYF. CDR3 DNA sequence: TGTGCCAGCAGCGTAGAGGCGGGAGTCACCTACGAGCAGTACTTC. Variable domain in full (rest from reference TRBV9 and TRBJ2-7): DSGVTQTPKHLITATGQRVTLRCSPRSGDLSVYWYQQSLDQGLQFLIQYYNGEERAKGNILERFSAQQFPDLHSELNLSSLELGDSALYFCASSVEAGVTYEQYFGPGTRLTVT.

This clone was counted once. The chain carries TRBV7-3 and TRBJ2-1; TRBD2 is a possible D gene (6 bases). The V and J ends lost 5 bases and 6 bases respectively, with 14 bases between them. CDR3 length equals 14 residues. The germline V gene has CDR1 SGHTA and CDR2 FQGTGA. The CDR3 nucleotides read TGTGCCAGCAGCGTCCCCGGGACTGCCAATGAGCAGTTCTTC. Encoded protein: CASSVPGTANEQFF.

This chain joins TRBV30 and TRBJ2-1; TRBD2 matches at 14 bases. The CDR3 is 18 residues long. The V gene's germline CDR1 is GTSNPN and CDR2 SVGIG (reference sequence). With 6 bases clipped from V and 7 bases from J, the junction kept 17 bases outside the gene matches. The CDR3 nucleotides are TGTGCCTGCGGCTTCCTCAGGGGGACTAGCGGGAGTAGGAATGAGCAGTTCTTC. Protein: CACGFLRGTSGSRNEQFF.

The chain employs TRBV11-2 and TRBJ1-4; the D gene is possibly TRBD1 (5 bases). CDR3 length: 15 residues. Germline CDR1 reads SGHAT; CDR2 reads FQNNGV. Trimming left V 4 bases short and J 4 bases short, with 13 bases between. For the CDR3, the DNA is TGTGCCAGCAGCTCCGACCGGGGGTTTAATGAAAAACTGTTTTTT. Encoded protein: CASSSDRGFNEKLFF.

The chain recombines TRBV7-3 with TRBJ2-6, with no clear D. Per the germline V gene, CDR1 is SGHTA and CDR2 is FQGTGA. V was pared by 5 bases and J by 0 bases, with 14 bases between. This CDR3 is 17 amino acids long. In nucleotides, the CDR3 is TGTGCCAGCAGCCCCCAGGTAACTGTCTCTGGGGCCAACGTCCTGACTTTC. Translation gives CASSPQVTVSGANVLTF.